The 9 T cell receptor beta chains presented below share a single source sample, sequenced in a study of blood T cell repertoires in COVID-19. This table comes from immunoSEQ multiplex PCR, and its TCRdb copy is limited to in-frame clones, with some not included. The sample lists 210,000 or so clones, over 70% occurring once. Sequenced: PBMCs or T cells enriched from blood (not recorded which). The source is a woman aged 30 to 39 who had been exposed to COVID-19.

This clone was detected only once. V gene TRBV12-3 or TRBV12-4 combines with J gene TRBJ1-5, with TRBD1 as a possible D gene (6 bases). V lost 8 bases, J lost 7 bases, and 12 bases lay in between. The CDR3 spans 12 residues. The CDR3 reads CASSGVGQPQHF. The CDR3 DNA reads as TGTGCCAGCTCAGGGGTGGGACAGCCCCAGCATTTT.

V gene TRBV11-2 combines with J gene TRBJ2-7; possibly TRBD2 for D (6 bases). The germline V gene has CDR1 SGHAT and CDR2 FQNNGV. V was clipped by 5 bases and J by 0 bases, with 14 bases between them. The CDR3 spans 15 residues. CDR3 nucleotide sequence: TGTGCCAGCAGCCGGAGCGGGCTAAGCTCCTACGAGCAGTACTTC. As protein: CASSRSGLSSYEQYF.

This chain uses TRBV7-2 with TRBJ2-7; 10 nucleotides match TRBD1. The CDR3 consists of 18 residues. V trimming: 2 bases; J trimming: 4 bases; junction bases outside the gene matches: 14. Germline CDR1 is SGHTA and CDR2 is FQGNSA. The DNA for the CDR3 is TGTGCCAGCAGCTTATCTAGTCTGGGGACAGGGGCACTATACGAGCAGTACTTC. The encoded protein is CASSLSSLGTGALYEQYF.

This clone appeared a single time. The V and J genes are TRBV19 and TRBJ1-1; D gene uncertain. Germline CDR1 and CDR2: LNHDA and SQIVND (reference sequence). V lost 3 bases, J lost 3 bases, and 11 bases lay in between. The CDR3 extends over 14 amino acids. CDR3 protein: CASSILGEYTEAFF. CDR3 DNA sequence: TGTGCCAGTAGTATCCTCGGGGAGTACACTGAAGCTTTCTTT.

This chain links TRBV10-3 with TRBJ2-5; 8 bases match TRBD1. Unmatched junction bases numbered 7, after V lost 2 bases and J lost 5 bases. This CDR3 region has 15 residues. Looked up from germline, CDR1 is ENHRY and CDR2 is SYGVKD. The CDR3 protein is CAISEGRGREETQYF. The CDR3 DNA follows: TGTGCCATCAGTGAGGGCAGGGGGCGCGAGGAGACCCAGTACTTC.

The chain carries TRBV19 and TRBJ1-1, with 7 nucleotides matching TRBD1. Losses at the gene ends were 3 bases for V and 3 bases for J; bases not matched to a gene: 13. Germline CDR1 and CDR2: LNHDA and SQIVND (reference sequence). The CDR3 has 17 residues. CDR3 sequence (DNA): TGTGCCAGTAGTATTACCGAGACAGGGTGGTTCGACACTGAAGCTTTCTTT. It codes for CASSITETGWFDTEAFF.

This clone was picked up a small number of times. The chain is built from TRBV5-5 and TRBJ2-1; 10 nucleotides agree with TRBD2. CDR3 size: 14 residues. The V and J ends lost 4 bases and 5 bases, in that order; junction bases with no gene match: 3. Germline CDR1 and CDR2: SGHKS and YYEKEE (reference sequence). CDR3 coding DNA: TGTGCCAGCAGCAAACTAGCGGGAAACAATGAGCAGTTCTTC. Amino acid sequence: CASSKLAGNNEQFF.

The chain carries TRBV19 and TRBJ1-2; 8 bases agree with TRBD1. The germline gives CDR1 LNHDA, CDR2 SQIVND (reference sequence). The CDR3 totals 12 residues. Unmatched junction bases numbered 3, after V lost 5 bases and J lost 7 bases. CDR3 loop: CASSQGALGYTF. CDR3 nucleotides: TGTGCCAGTAGTCAGGGGGCGCTTGGCTACACCTTC.

The V gene is TRBV5-1, the J gene TRBJ2-2; no definite D call. Germline CDR1 SGHRS, CDR2 YFSETQ. Trimming left V 1 base short and J 6 bases short, with 7 bases between. The CDR3 runs to 13 residues. The CDR3, as DNA: TGCGCCAGCAGCTTGAAGCGCTCCGGGGAGCTGTTTTTT. This translates into CASSLKRSGELFF.